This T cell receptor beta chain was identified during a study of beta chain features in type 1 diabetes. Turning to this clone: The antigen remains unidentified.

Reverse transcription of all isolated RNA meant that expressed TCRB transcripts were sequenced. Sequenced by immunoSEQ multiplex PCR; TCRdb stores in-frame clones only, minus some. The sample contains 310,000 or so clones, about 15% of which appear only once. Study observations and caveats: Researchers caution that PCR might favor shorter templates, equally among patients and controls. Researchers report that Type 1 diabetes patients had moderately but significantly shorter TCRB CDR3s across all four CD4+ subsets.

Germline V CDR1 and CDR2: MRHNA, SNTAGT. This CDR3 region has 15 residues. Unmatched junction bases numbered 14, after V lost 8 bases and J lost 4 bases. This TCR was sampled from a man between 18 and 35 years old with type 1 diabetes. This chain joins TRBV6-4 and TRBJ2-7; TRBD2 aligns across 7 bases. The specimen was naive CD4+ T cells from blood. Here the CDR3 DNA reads TGTGCCAGCTCCCGCTTGGCGGGAGTGGCGTACGAGCAGTACTTC. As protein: CASSRLAGVAYEQYF.